This T cell receptor (beta chain) was identified during a study of T-cell memory formation after mild COVID-19. This clonotype occurred a few times. Its antigen is not known. The CDR3 is 15 residues long. V dropped 2 bases and J dropped 7; count of bases not matched to a gene: 8. Germline V gene lookup returns CDR1 SGHKS and CDR2 YYEKEE (reference sequence). General study findings and limits: Confirmation of SARS-CoV-2 specificity was lacking for second-wave clones peaking day 37.

TCRdb re-derived calls from the 5' RACE reads in MiXCR, one entry per CDR3 protein. The sample has approximately 150,000 distinct CDR3 sequences, about 15% seen once. Sequencing was carried out using PBMCs or a T cell subset sorted from them (not recorded which). The source is an adult woman who had mild COVID-19 (a few samples of this study predate the infection). Cell type and time point are not known. The chain combines TRBV5-5 with TRBJ2-3, with 9 bases matching TRBD2. The CDR3 spells CASSLGLAGMNTQYF. In DNA, the CDR3 is TGTGCCAGCAGCTTAGGGCTAGCGGGGATGAATACGCAGTATTTT.